This entry concerns a single TCR beta chain. The antigen is unknown. Profiling relied on immunoSEQ multiplex PCR, and the TCRdb table lists in-frame clones only, not all of them. The sample has about 68,000 clones; 80% to 95% are singletons. This sample is part of a study of T cell clones after liver transplantation. In the study overall: Three of the eight recipients were HCV-positive; the rest had non-autoimmune, non-viral transplant indications. Until 12-24 months post-transplant, subjects got standard immunosuppression and no induction. Findings and caveats of the study: A significant post-transplant drop in circulating graft-donor-reactive CD4 TCRbeta sequences occurred in most of the 8 subjects. A larger donor-reactive than third-party decline suggested partial antigen-specific deletion.

The CDR3 totals 14 residues. Trimming took off 1 base at V and 4 bases at J, with 9 bases between the two ends. Germline V lookup: CDR1 SGHAT, CDR2 FQDESV (reference sequence). This clonotype was obtained from a human patient who received a liver transplant. Some T cells may have come from the graft donor. V and J are TRBV11-1 and TRBJ2-3; D is uncertain. Sequencing used CD4+ T cells from blood, obtained approximately 25 months after liver transplant. The CDR3 DNA reads TGTGCCAGCAGCTTAGGAGTTTCGGCAGATACGCAGTATTTT. Translating gives CASSLGVSADTQYF. Full variable domain (outside the CDR3, taken from reference TRBV11-1 and TRBJ2-3): EAEVAQSPRYKITEKSQAVAFWCDPISGHATLYWYRQILGQGPELLVQFQDESVVDDSQLPKDRFSAERLKGVDSTLKIQPAELGDSAMYLCASSLGVSADTQYFGPGTRLTVL.